Sequencing of this TCR beta chain was carried out in a study of human T cells and chemical hapten exposure (TCRdb year 2021). General notes on the study: For sensitization, 2% DPC in acetone was applied to a roughly 2 cm by roughly 2 cm area of upper inner arm skin. The mostly female patient cohort included alopecia areata with under or over 50% scalp involvement, alopecia totalis and alopecia universalis. Libraries were pooled for sequencing, and variation in per-sample TCR yields was attributed mainly to small differences in library volumes within the pool. Some 29 alopecia patients provided blood for TCR sequencing at one to four time points (pre-sensitization, 2, 6 and 24 weeks). Patch tests used Finn chambers with 0.01% DPC on the upper back, scored after 6 days by International Contact Dermatitis Research Group standards. Patient blood was sampled pre-sensitization (week 0) and at 2, 6 and about 24 weeks after DPC sensitization. Throughout the study period of around 25 weeks, patients also received therapeutic DPC doses to the scalp every week. The study tracked peripheral blood TCR repertoire changes in vivo during primary and secondary sensitization to the hapten diphenylcyclopropenone (DPC) in alopecia patients.

The research as a whole found: The number of PT1 expanded TCRs positively correlated with patch test score, significant at thresholds 8, 16 and 32 but not 4. Because all patients had alopecia, a presumed autoimmune disease, the immune response of the patients might differ from that of healthy individuals. DPC sensitization did not change how many TCRs were above 1 in 1000 frequency, and no evidence was found of alterations in global repertoire structure. Repeated subsampling changed both the strength of the expansion versus patch-test correlation and the threshold at which that correlation became significant. Compared with pre-sensitization or healthy control sets, expanded TCRs formed significantly more large CDR3 similarity clusters, which is consistent with antigen-driven responses.

In the paper's terms, the time point label means: patch test 3, about 24 weeks after DPC sensitization. The sample's treatment or condition label is to be understood as: therapeutic diphenylcyclopropenone sensitization with weekly scalp DPC. At every patch-test visit, the blood draw took place before the patch test was put on. Patients were considered eligible if aged 18 to 70, diagnosed with alopecia and deemed suitable for DPC therapy, and patients were excluded if pregnant. Total RNA was isolated from unfractionated whole blood collected in Tempus Blood RNA tubes. Receptors were amplified or captured by RACE. Sequenced on a NextSeq 500. During library preparation, unique molecular identifiers were attached to individual cDNA molecules so that TCRs could be counted quantitatively and reproducibly. Both TCR alpha and TCR beta chains were sequenced from each blood RNA sample. Per the source publication's procedure: A median of approximately 100,000 TCRs per sample was observed, with a range of about 23,224 to 700,000. V, J and CDR3 annotation of the TCR reads was carried out using the Decombinator software suite. For the PS versus PT1 abundance plots, all samples were subsampled to the same number of TCRs (28,000). Expanded TCRs were defined as absent before sensitization and observed at least eight times at the 2-week time point. The public reads were quality trimmed at Q25 with fastp and then assembled into clones with MiXCR by TCRdb, keeping productive beta chains. All rows with the same CDR3 protein become a single entry with the most common DNA and genes. These V and J calls derive from TCRdb rather than the authors' analysis. The sample records under 200,000 distinct CDR3 sequences, about a quarter of which are singletons. The biggest ten clones account for around 2.3% of the sample.

The germline V gene gives CDR1 as SGHRS and CDR2 as YFSETQ. V and J are truncated by 0 bases and 0 bases respectively, leaving an intervening sequence of 7 bases. The CDR3 covers 15 residues, taking in both the cysteine and the phenylalanine. Kept here is only the CDR3 DNA, which spans 45 bases and is read in frame from base 1. This clonotype was observed a few times. The target of this receptor is not known. Per-nucleotide qualities are absent, and no much larger clonotype sits a single base away. The receptor chain draws on TRBV5-1 and TRBJ1-5; the D segment could be TRBD1, given 6 matching bases. The source is a woman under 30 with alopecia areata. Some clones in this sample may be carry-over from other donors' samples. Material: whole blood, obtained in connection with sensitization to the hapten diphenylcyclopropenone (DPC). The DNA sequence is given as TGCGCCAGCAGCTTGGAGGGGGATAGCAATCAGCCCCAGCATTTT. This encodes CASSLEGDSNQPQHF. When the CDR3 is completed using the reference TRBV5-1 and TRBJ1-5 genes on either side, the full variable domain is KAGVTQTPRYLIKTRGQQVTLSCSPISGHRSVSWYQQTPGQGLQFLFEYFSETQRNKGNFPGRFSGRQFSNSRSEMNVSTLELGDSALYLCASSLEGDSNQPQHFGDGTRLSIL.